This TCR beta chain originates from a study of OX40 agonist ivuxolimab in advanced cancers. V gave up 6 bases and J gave up 4 bases; unmatched junction bases: 9. CDR1 and CDR2 from the germline V gene are MDHEN and SYDVKM. There are 15 residues in the CDR3. Generated by immunoSEQ multiplex PCR, the TCRdb table keeps only in-frame clones and is missing some. The sample lists some 33,000 clones, 75% to 85% seen once, with less than 25% in the top ten. This clone was seen once. Sequenced here: CD4+ or CD8+ T cells sorted from blood, sampled in a trial of the OX40 agonist ivuxolimab. The receptor was derived from an adult with an advanced solid tumor such as melanoma, head and neck, liver or kidney cancer. The chain combines TRBV28 with TRBJ1-1; 9 bases align to TRBD1. In nucleotides, the CDR3 is TGTGCCAGCAGCCGAATGCAGACAGGGGGCACTGAAGCTTTCTTT. It specifies CASSRMQTGGTEAFF.